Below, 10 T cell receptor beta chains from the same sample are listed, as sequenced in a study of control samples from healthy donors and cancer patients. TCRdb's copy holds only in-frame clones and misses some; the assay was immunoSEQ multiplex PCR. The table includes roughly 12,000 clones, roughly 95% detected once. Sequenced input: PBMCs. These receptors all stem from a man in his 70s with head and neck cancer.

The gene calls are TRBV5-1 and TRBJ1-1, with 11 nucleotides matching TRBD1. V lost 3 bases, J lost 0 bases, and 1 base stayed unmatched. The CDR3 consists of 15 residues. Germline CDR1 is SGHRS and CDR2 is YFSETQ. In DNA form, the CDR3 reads TGCGCCAGCAGCTGGGACAGGGGGATGAACACTGAAGCTTTCTTT. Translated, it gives CASSWDRGMNTEAFF.

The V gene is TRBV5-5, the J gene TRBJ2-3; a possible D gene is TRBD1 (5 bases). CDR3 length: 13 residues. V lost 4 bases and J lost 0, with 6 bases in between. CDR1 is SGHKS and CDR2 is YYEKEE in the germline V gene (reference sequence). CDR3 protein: CASSRQSTDTQYF. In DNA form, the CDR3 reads TGTGCCAGCAGCCGACAGAGCACAGATACGCAGTATTTT. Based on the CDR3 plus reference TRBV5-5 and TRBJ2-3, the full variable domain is DAGVTQSPTHLIKTRGQQVTLRCSPISGHKSVSWYQQVLGQGPQFIFQYYEKEERGRGNFPDRFSARQFPNYSSELNVNALLLGDSALYLCASSRQSTDTQYFGPGTRLTVL.

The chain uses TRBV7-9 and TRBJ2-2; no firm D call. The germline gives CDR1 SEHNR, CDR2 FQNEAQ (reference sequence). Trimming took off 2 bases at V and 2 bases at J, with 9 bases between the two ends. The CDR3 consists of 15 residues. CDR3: CASSLRTVNTGELFF. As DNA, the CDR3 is TGTGCCAGCAGCTTAAGAACAGTTAACACCGGGGAGCTGTTTTTT.

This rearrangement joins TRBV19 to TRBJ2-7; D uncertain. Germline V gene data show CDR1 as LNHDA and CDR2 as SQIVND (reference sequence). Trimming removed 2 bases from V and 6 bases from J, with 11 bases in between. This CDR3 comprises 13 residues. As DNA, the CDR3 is TGTGCCAGTAGTATACCTGACACCCCCGAGCAGTACTTC. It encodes CASSIPDTPEQYF.

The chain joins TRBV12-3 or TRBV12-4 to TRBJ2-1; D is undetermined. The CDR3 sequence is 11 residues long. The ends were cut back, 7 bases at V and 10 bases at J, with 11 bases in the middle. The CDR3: CASTRAVEQFF. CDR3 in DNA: TGTGCCAGCACCCGAGCTGTAGAGCAGTTCTTC.

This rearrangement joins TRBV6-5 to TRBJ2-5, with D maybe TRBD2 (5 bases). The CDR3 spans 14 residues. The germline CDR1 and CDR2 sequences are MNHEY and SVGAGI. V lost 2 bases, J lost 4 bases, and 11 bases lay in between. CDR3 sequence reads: CASSYLTGIETQYF. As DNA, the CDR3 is TGTGCCAGCAGTTACCTAACGGGAATAGAGACCCAGTACTTC.

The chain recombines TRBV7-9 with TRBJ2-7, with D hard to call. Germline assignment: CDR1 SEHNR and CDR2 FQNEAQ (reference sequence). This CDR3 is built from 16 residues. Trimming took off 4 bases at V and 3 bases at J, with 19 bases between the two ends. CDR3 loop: CASSSLGLAGDYEQYF. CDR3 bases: TGTGCCAGCAGCTCCCTGGGGTTAGCCGGAGACTACGAGCAGTACTTC. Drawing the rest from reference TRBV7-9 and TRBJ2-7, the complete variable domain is DTGVSQNPRHKITKRGQNVTFRCDPISEHNRLYWYRQTLGQGPEFLTYFQNEAQLEKSRLLSDRFSAERPKGSFSTLEIQRTEQGDSAMYLCASSSLGLAGDYEQYFGPGTRLTVT.

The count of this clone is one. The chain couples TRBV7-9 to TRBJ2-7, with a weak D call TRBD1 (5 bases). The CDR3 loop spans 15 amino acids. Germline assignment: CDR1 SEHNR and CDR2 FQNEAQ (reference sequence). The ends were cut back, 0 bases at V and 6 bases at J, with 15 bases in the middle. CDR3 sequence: CASSLAGLGAGEQYF. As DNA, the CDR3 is TGTGCCAGCAGCTTAGCTGGCCTAGGGGCCGGCGAGCAGTACTTC. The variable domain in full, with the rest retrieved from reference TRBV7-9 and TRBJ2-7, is DTGVSQNPRHKITKRGQNVTFRCDPISEHNRLYWYRQTLGQGPEFLTYFQNEAQLEKSRLLSDRFSAERPKGSFSTLEIQRTEQGDSAMYLCASSLAGLGAGEQYFGPGTRLTVT.

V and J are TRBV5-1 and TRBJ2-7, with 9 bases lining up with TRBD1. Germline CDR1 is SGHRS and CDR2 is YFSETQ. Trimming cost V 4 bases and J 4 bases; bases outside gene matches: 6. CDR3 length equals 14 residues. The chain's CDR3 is CASSTGQGSYEQYF. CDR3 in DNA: TGCGCCAGCAGCACCGGACAGGGGAGTTACGAGCAGTACTTC.

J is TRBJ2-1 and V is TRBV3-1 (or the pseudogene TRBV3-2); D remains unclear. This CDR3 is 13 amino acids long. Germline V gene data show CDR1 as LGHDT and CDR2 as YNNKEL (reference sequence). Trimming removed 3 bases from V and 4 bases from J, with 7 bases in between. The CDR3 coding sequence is TGTGCCAGCAGCCATCAGTGGTACAATGAGCAGTTCTTC. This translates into CASSHQWYNEQFF.